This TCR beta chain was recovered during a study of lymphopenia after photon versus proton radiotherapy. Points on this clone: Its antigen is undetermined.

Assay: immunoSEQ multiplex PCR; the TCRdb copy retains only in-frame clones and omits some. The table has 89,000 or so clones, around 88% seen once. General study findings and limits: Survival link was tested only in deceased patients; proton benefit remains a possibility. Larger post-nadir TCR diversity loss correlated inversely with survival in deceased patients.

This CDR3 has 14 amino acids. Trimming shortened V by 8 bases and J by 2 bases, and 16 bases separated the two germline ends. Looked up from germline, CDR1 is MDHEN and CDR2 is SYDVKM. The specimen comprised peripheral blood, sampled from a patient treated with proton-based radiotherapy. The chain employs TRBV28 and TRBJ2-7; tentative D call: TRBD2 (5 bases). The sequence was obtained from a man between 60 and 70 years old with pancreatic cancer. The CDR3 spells CASATRVGPYEQYF. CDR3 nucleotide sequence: TGTGCCAGCGCAACGAGGGTAGGCCCCTACGAGCAGTACTTC.